The subject of this entry is one T cell receptor beta chain. The J segment lost 0 bases and the V segment lost 0 bases, leaving 16 bases of the junction unmatched. Per germline, CDR1 SQVTM and CDR2 ANQGSEA. The CDR3 is 21 residues long. This sample is drawn from a study of blood T cell repertoires in COVID-19. Overall study context: Samples of COVID-19 (acute and convalescent) were obtained from the United States, Italy and Spain. The analysed material was cDNA or gDNA that came from T cells, B-cell-depleted T cells, or PBMCs.

Original data processing: Using reference gene primer amplification, nucleated cell counts were estimated. Some clones are missing from TCRdb's copy, which holds only in-frame ones; the method was immunoSEQ multiplex PCR. For V, J and clone size, that table is used; D and trimming come from the DNA. The table has more than 200,000 clones, 86% seen once. The receptor was isolated from a woman between 45 and 65 years old with COVID-19, enrolled during active disease. Sequencing was done on a sample of peripheral blood. The chain employs TRBV29-1 and TRBJ1-5, with 11 bases that match TRBD1. CDR3 sequence: CSVEDLWTGGVNSHSNQPQHF. DNA of the CDR3: TGCAGCGTTGAAGATCTTTGGACAGGGGGCGTCAATTCCCATAGCAATCAGCCCCAGCATTTT.